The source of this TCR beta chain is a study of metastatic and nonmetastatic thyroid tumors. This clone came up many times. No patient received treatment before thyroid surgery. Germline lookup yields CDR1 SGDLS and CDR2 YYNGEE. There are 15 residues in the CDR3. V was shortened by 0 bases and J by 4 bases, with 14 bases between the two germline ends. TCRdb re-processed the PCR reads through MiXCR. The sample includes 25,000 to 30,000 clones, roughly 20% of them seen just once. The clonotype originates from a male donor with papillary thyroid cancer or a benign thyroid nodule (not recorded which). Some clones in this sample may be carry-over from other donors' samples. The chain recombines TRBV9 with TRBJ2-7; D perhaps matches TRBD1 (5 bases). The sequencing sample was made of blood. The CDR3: CASSVEPGPGYEQYF. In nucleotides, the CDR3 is TGTGCCAGCAGCGTAGAGCCAGGGCCAGGTTACGAGCAGTACTTC.